This passage covers 24 T cell receptor beta chains from one sample sequenced in a study of siplizumab effects on memory and regulatory T cells. Clones were sequenced by immunoSEQ multiplex PCR, and TCRdb holds only the in-frame ones, with some missing. The sample comprises under 70,000 clones, about 80% of which are singletons, and 0.35% to 0.5% rests with the top ten. Sequencing was performed on memory CD4+ T cells sorted from blood. All receptors derive from a human donor in good health.

This clone is medium-sized in the sample. This sequence joins TRBV6-1 and TRBJ1-3; D is perhaps TRBD1 (5 bases). The CDR3 has 15 residues. The V end was cut by 7 bases, the J end by 0 bases, with 13 bases between. Germline V CDR1 and CDR2: MNHNS, SASEGT. In DNA form, the CDR3 reads TGTGCCAGCACCCTCGGGGGAAGCTCTGGAAACACCATATATTTT. Its translation is CASTLGGSSGNTIYF.

This rearrangement joins TRBV28 to TRBJ1-2, with 8 bases fitting TRBD1. Germline CDR1 reads MDHEN; CDR2 reads SYDVKM. The CDR3 loop spans 13 amino acids. The junction had 7 bases not matched to a gene; V was cut back by 5 bases and J by 8 bases. CDR3 bases: TGTGCCAGCAGTATGCGGACAGGGACGGGCTACACCTTC. It codes for CASSMRTGTGYTF.

This chain joins TRBV2 and TRBJ1-1; D is perhaps TRBD1 (5 bases). Germline CDR1 SNHLY, CDR2 FYNNEI. The CDR3 runs 13 residues. The ends were cut back, 6 bases at V and 6 bases at J, with 14 bases in the middle. The CDR3 reads CASRVGGRAEAFF. The CDR3 DNA reads TGTGCCAGCAGGGTTGGGGGTAGGGCTGAAGCTTTCTTT.

V and J are TRBV4-1 and TRBJ1-4, with unresolved D. V shed 0 bases and J shed 4 bases, with 15 bases lying between them. The germline V gene has CDR1 MGHRA and CDR2 YSYEKL. The CDR3 length is 17 residues. The CDR3 nucleotides read TGCGCCAGCAGCCAAGATGGCGGAGATTTATATAATGAAAAACTGTTTTTT. Protein: CASSQDGGDLYNEKLFF.

The V gene is TRBV30, the J gene TRBJ2-7, with TRBD2 as a possible D gene (6 bases). Trimming shortened V by 6 bases and J by 0 bases, and 21 bases separated the two germline ends. Looked up from germline, CDR1 is GTSNPN and CDR2 is SVGIG (reference sequence). This CDR3 contains 16 residues. The CDR3 protein is CACTRDSPINSYEQYF. CDR3 in DNA: TGTGCCTGTACTCGGGACTCTCCCATAAACTCCTACGAGCAGTACTTC.

The chain combines TRBV5-4 with TRBJ2-2; a possible D gene is TRBD2 (7 bases). CDR1 and CDR2 (germline): SGHNT, YYREEE (reference sequence). The CDR3 runs to 17 residues. V dropped 5 bases and J dropped 4 bases, with 21 bases sitting between them. This chain's CDR3 is CASSPRTAGAGTGELFF. DNA for the CDR3: TGTGCCAGCAGTCCTCGAACGGCGGGGGCGGGCACCGGGGAGCTGTTTTTT.

The CDR3 region has the DNA TGTGCCAGTAGTAGACAGGGCCCCAATCAGCCCCAGCATTTT. Residues: CASSRQGPNQPQHF. V gene TRBV19 combines with J gene TRBJ1-5, with 7 bases aligning to TRBD1. The CDR3 runs to 14 residues. Looked up from germline, CDR1 is LNHDA and CDR2 is SQIVND (reference sequence). Losses at the gene ends were 4 bases for V and 3 bases for J; bases not matched to a gene: 3.

The chain employs TRBV19 and TRBJ1-1; D unclear. The CDR3 loop spans 13 amino acids. Per the germline V gene, CDR1 is LNHDA and CDR2 is SQIVND (reference sequence). V lost 4 bases, J lost 2 bases, and 8 bases lay in between. The CDR3 region is CASSTGFNTEAFF. The CDR3 DNA reads TGTGCCAGTAGTACAGGATTTAACACTGAAGCTTTCTTT.

CDR3 nucleotides: TGTGCCAGCAGTGCAAGGGACAGGTCGGAGCAGTTCTTC. It is translated as CASSARDRSEQFF. J is TRBJ2-1 and V is TRBV2; TRBD1 matches at 8 bases. Unmatched junction bases numbered 6, after V lost 4 bases and J lost 10 bases. Germline V lookup: CDR1 SNHLY, CDR2 FYNNEI. The CDR3 has 13 amino acids.

V and J are TRBV7-9 and TRBJ1-4; 8 bases line up with TRBD1. Germline CDR1 SEHNR, CDR2 FQNEAQ (reference sequence). Trimming at V came to 3 bases and at J to 4 bases, leaving 4 bases not matched to a gene. CDR3 length: 15 amino acids. The CDR3 loop is CASSLRGQVNEKLFF. Written as DNA, the CDR3 is TGTGCCAGCAGCTTGCGGGGACAGGTTAATGAAAAACTGTTTTTT.

The V gene is TRBV25-1, the J gene TRBJ2-5; maybe TRBD1 (5 bases). This CDR3 contains 15 residues. V lost 6 bases and J lost 5, with 19 bases in between. Germline CDR1 and CDR2: MGHDK and SYGVNS. The CDR3 protein is CASSRYRGSKETQYF. The CDR3 DNA is TGTGCCAGCAGCCGTTATAGGGGCTCCAAGGAGACCCAGTACTTC.

This clone was observed a few times. The chain has TRBV6-1 and TRBJ1-2, with a tentative D call TRBD1 (5 bases). CDR3 length: 16 amino acids. V dropped 2 bases and J dropped 0 bases, with 13 bases sitting between them. Germline assignment: CDR1 MNHNS and CDR2 SASEGT. Here the CDR3 reads CASSEYIQGANYGYTF. DNA for the CDR3: TGTGCCAGCAGTGAATATATCCAGGGAGCTAACTATGGCTACACCTTC.

This clone was observed a handful of times. The J gene is TRBJ2-5, the V gene TRBV6-1; the match to TRBD2 covers 10 bases. The CDR3 loop spans 15 amino acids. V lost 7 bases and J lost 1; bases outside the gene matches: 6. Germline CDR1 reads MNHNS; CDR2 reads SASEGT. The CDR3 loop reads CASKTSGPPQETQYF. In DNA form, the CDR3 reads TGTGCCAGCAAGACTAGCGGGCCTCCCCAAGAGACCCAGTACTTC.

Here the CDR3 DNA reads TGTGCCTGGAGGTACGTCAGGGACACTGAAGCTTTCTTT. Amino acids: CAWRYVRDTEAFF. V usage is TRBV30 and J usage is TRBJ1-1; perhaps TRBD1 as D (5 bases). Germline-derived CDR1 and CDR2 are GTSNPN and SVGIG (reference sequence). With 3 bases removed from V and 3 bases from J, the gap between germline ends came to 11 bases. This CDR3 has 13 amino acids.

The DNA for the CDR3 is TGTGCCAGCAGCTTCAGGGACAATCCCTACGAGCAGTACTTC. It translates to CASSFRDNPYEQYF. The genes are TRBV5-4 and TRBJ2-7; possibly TRBD1 for D (6 bases). The CDR3 spans 14 residues. CDR1 SGHNT and CDR2 YYREEE come from the germline V gene (reference sequence). V lost 2 bases to trimming and J lost 2 bases, with 11 bases between them.

This sequence joins TRBV2 and TRBJ1-2; D unresolved. CDR3 size: 12 residues. CDR1 and CDR2 from the germline V gene are SNHLY and FYNNEI. Trimming stripped 8 bases from V and 0 bases from J, with 7 bases between. The CDR3 DNA sequence: TGTGCCAGCGGCCTTGCTAACTATGGCTACACCTTC. Its protein is CASGLANYGYTF.

The rearrangement uses TRBV6-6 and TRBJ2-3; 7 bases line up with TRBD1. The CDR3 extends over 16 amino acids. The V segment lost 0 bases and the J segment 1 base; nucleotides outside the gene matches: 4. Germline loops: CDR1 MNHNY, CDR2 SVGAGI (reference sequence). CDR3 sequence reads: CASSYSGTAGTDTQYF. The CDR3 DNA is TGTGCCAGCAGTTACTCCGGGACAGCCGGCACAGATACGCAGTATTTT.

The chain joins TRBV4-3 to TRBJ2-4; 15 nucleotides align to TRBD2. The trim removed 0 bases at V and 9 bases at J, leaving 15 bases unmatched. Germline CDR1 is LGHNA and CDR2 is YSLEER. The CDR3 loop spans 20 amino acids. The CDR3 loop reads CASSQEDGTSGGPGRAIQYF. The CDR3 DNA sequence: TGCGCCAGCAGCCAAGAAGATGGGACTAGCGGGGGGCCGGGGCGGGCCATTCAGTACTTC.

This clone was seen a few times. The rearrangement uses TRBV6-1 and TRBJ2-7; TRBD1 matches at 9 bases. Germline V CDR1 and CDR2: MNHNS, SASEGT. There are 11 residues in the CDR3. Losses at the gene ends were 9 bases for V and 10 bases for J; bases not matched to a gene: 7. This CDR3 is CARGDRDSQYF. CDR3 DNA sequence: TGTGCCAGAGGGGACAGGGACAGTCAGTACTTC.

The genes are TRBV7-2 and TRBJ1-1; 7 bases fit TRBD1. The CDR3 has 11 residues. V gave up 4 bases and J gave up 11 bases; unmatched junction bases: 4. Germline V lookup: CDR1 SGHTA, CDR2 FQGNSA. The CDR3 nucleotides read TGTGCCAGCAGCTCGGAGGGGGCGGCTTTCTTT. This gives the protein CASSSEGAAFF.

This clone was counted only a few times. The chain links TRBV5-1 to TRBJ2-2; tentatively, D is TRBD1 or TRBD2 (5 bases each). CDR3 length: 14 residues. Per germline, CDR1 SGHRS and CDR2 YFSETQ. V dropped 4 bases and J dropped 1 base, with 8 bases sitting between them. Written as DNA, the CDR3 is TGCGCCAGCAGCCAGGGACGGAACACCGGGGAGCTGTTTTTT. Protein product: CASSQGRNTGELFF.

The chain combines TRBV19 with TRBJ1-3; D is ambiguous. In germline, CDR1 is LNHDA, CDR2 SQIVND (reference sequence). CDR3 length equals 15 residues. The ends were cut back, 7 bases at V and 0 bases at J, with 13 bases in the middle. This chain's CDR3 is CASISSGFSGNTIYF. In nucleotides, the CDR3 is TGTGCCAGTATTTCATCCGGGTTCTCTGGAAACACCATATATTTT. Full variable domain (rest looked up from reference TRBV19 and TRBJ1-3): DGGITQSPKYLFRKEGQNVTLSCEQNLNHDAMYWYRQDPGQGLRLIYYSQIVNDFQKGDIAEGYSVSREKKESFPLTVTSAQKNPTAFYLCASISSGFSGNTIYFGEGSWLTVV.

The rearrangement links TRBV6-5 to TRBJ2-7, with D uncertain. V was shortened by 3 bases and J by 5 bases, with 5 bases between the two germline ends. The CDR3 runs 11 residues. CDR1 is MNHEY, CDR2 SVGAGI, per germline. CDR3 DNA sequence: TGTGCCAGCAGTTATCAGGACGAGCAGTACTTC. Translation gives CASSYQDEQYF.

This chain uses TRBV9 with TRBJ1-5; no clear D. Looked up from germline, CDR1 is SGDLS and CDR2 is YYNGEE. The CDR3 extends over 12 amino acids. The V end lost 0 bases, the J end lost 5 bases, and 3 bases lay between the germline ends. This CDR3 is CASSVGDQPQHF. The CDR3 region has the DNA TGTGCCAGCAGCGTAGGTGATCAGCCCCAGCATTTT.